The T cell receptor (beta chain) described here comes from a study of T cell repertoires in cytomegalovirus infection. TCRdb re-derived calls from the reads in MiXCR, one entry per CDR3 protein. The top ten hold around 3% of the sample, which has around 740,000 distinct CDR3 sequences, less than 40% seen once. As concerns this clonotype: The junction departs from the called germline gene at one end, perhaps through a read error.

The germline gives CDR1 MNHEY, CDR2 SMNVEV (reference sequence). This CDR3 comprises 15 residues. This chain connects TRBV27 to TRBJ1-1, with 8 bases fitting TRBD1. The receptor was isolated from a human donor in good health (CMV status not recorded). Some clones in this sample may be carry-over from other donors' samples. The sequenced sample was PBMCs. The DNA for the CDR3 is TGTGCCCGCAGTCCCTGGACAGGGAGAAACACTGAAGCTTTCTTT. Protein product: CARSPWTGRNTEAFF.